Below, one T cell receptor beta chain is given with its context. What it binds is unknown. The data belong to a study of CXCR3-negative and CXCR3-positive naive CD8 T cells. The sorting of each CD8+ T cell subset was done in triplicate, at over 250,000 cells each. Findings and limits, study-wide: Sequencing showed both naive subsets with comparably high diversity, and memory CD8+ cells much lower. Naive CXCR3-negative cells resembled naive CXCR3-positive cells in TRBV-TRBJ usage; memory cells differed. Post-cryopreservation CXCR3 expression was partly diminished, and the bulk of assays employed fresh PBMCs. Greater hydrophobicity was found in TRB CDR3s of CXCR3-positive naive cells than of CXCR3-negative naive cells.

Germline values: CDR1 SEHNR, CDR2 FQNEAQ (reference sequence). There are 14 residues in the CDR3. The libraries of TRB cDNA were constructed through 5' RACE using UMI labels. From its re-call of the 5' RACE reads, TCRdb lists each CDR3 protein once, without DNA. The table lists 65,000 to 75,000 distinct CDR3 sequences. Sequenced input: naive CXCR3+ CD8+ T cells from blood. The subset denotes: CD45RO-CCR7+CD27+CD95- naive CD8+ T cells expressing CXCR3 (TNR3+). The sequence was obtained from a human donor in good health. Some clones in this sample may be carry-over from other donors' samples. The chain combines TRBV7-9 with TRBJ2-1; TCRdb's D call of TRBD1 is untestable without DNA. The CDR3 reads CASSFPGQYNEQFF.